Included here is one T cell receptor (beta chain) sequence, with context. Its binding antigen is unknown. No base quality values were provided; no much bigger clone lies one nucleotide off. There are 14 amino acids in the CDR3, from cysteine to phenylalanine inclusive. Here the CDR3 DNA is all that survives: 42 bases in frame from base 1. The trim is 3 bases for V and 1 base for J, with a gap of 9 bases between the germline ends. The germline V gene (reference sequence) sets CDR1 to LNHDA and CDR2 to SQIVND. These data belong to a study of chemoradiotherapy in HPV16-positive cancers (dated by TCRdb to 2022 to 2024). Broadly, across the study: Candidate HPV-specific T-cell clones and common TCR motifs were defined by functional T-cell assays performed on cells from two HPV16-positive patients. TCR repertoires from some 89 patients with HPV-related cancers were then used to track the candidate HPV-specific TCRs and motifs. The study asked whether T-cell immunity against the HPV oncoproteins E6 and E7 changes during chemoradiotherapy and whether it affects survival.

Because repertoires were sampled repeatedly during chemoradiotherapy, clonal expansion in the tumor microenvironment could be followed. Libraries were constructed by the immunoSEQ multiplex PCR assay. The table comes from immuneACCESS by way of TCRdb, which keeps in-frame sequences with V and J called. Part of the clones is missing from these tables; in studies checked, under half for an unresolved V gene and the rest for unknown reasons. This sample lists fewer than 5,500 clones; 90% were detected once. The ten largest clones take up over 2.5% of the sample. What the work shows at the level of the full study, not this receptor alone: Improved recurrence-free survival in HPV16-positive patients was associated with expansion of HPV-responsive T cells during chemoradiotherapy. The functional definition of HPV-specific T cells was derived from only two HPV16-positive patients, and the survival association was reported for HPV16-positive patients. Expansion of candidate HPV-specific clones and E7-related TCR motifs was observed in the tumor microenvironment during treatment, whereas no such expansion was observed for non-HPV-specific T cells.

Recombination joined TRBV19 with TRBJ1-1; TRBD1 is perhaps the D gene, given 6 matching bases. This clonotype was sampled from a human donor with HPV-associated anogenital cancer. This specimen consisted of tumor tissue, obtained from a patient who underwent chemoradiotherapy. The nucleotides are TGTGCCAGTAGTATGGGACATAGGAACACTGAAGCTTTCTTT. This translates into CASSMGHRNTEAFF.